The next 3 T cell receptor beta chains were all read from a single sample in a study of cytomegalovirus exposure and HLA in healthy donors. The PCR made use of 60 Vbeta and 13 Jbeta primers. The method was immunoSEQ multiplex PCR; TCRdb's version includes in-frame clones alone and lacks a portion of them. Here the sample spans about 130,000 clones, 8.5% to 10% being singletons. Sequences were obtained from PBMCs. All receptors derive from a man aged 35 to 55 in good health and CMV-seronegative.

The genes are TRBV7-6 and TRBJ2-1; D is perhaps TRBD1 (6 bases). With 2 bases removed from V and 6 bases from J, the gap between germline ends came to 8 bases. The CDR3 is made up of 13 amino acids. CDR1 and CDR2 from the germline V gene are SGHVS and FNYEAQ. Here the CDR3 DNA reads TGTGCCAGCAGCTTAAGGGGGTTCAATGAGCAGTTCTTC. Protein product: CASSLRGFNEQFF.

The CDR3 protein is CASSLGPGVDTGELFF. CDR3 coding DNA: TGCGCCAGCAGCTTGGGGCCAGGGGTCGACACCGGGGAGCTGTTTTTT. This chain links TRBV5-1 with TRBJ2-2; TRBD1 is a possible D gene (6 bases). The CDR3 is 16 amino acids. In germline, CDR1 is SGHRS, CDR2 YFSETQ. The V end lost 0 bases, the J end lost 3 bases, and 12 bases lay between the germline ends.

In this sample, this clone turned up a few times. V gene TRBV7-9 combines with J gene TRBJ2-7; the match to TRBD1 covers 7 bases. Germline V gene lookup returns CDR1 SEHNR and CDR2 FQNEAQ (reference sequence). Trimming took 2 bases from V and 2 from J; bases not matched to a gene: 9. The CDR3 spans 16 residues. The CDR3 reads CASSLIFGTEAYEQYF. The CDR3 nucleotides are TGTGCCAGCAGCTTAATTTTCGGGACAGAAGCCTACGAGCAGTACTTC.